What follows are 9 T cell receptor beta chains derived from one specimen sequenced in a study of Ad26.COV2.S vaccination and SARS-CoV-2 variants. Treatment indicated: about 20 received Ad26.COV2.S at low or high dose, single or two shots; several received placebo; per-sample allocation not given. The samples date from day 63 after the first vaccine or placebo injection. Only in-frame clones appear in the TCRdb table, and some are missing; sequencing was by immunoSEQ multiplex PCR. The sample carries about 420,000 clones, approximately 90% recorded once. The sample in question was peripheral blood, obtained in a trial of Ad26.COV2.S vaccine versus placebo. Every receptor here comes from a person between 18 and 65 years old who received the Ad26.COV2.S COVID-19 vaccine or a placebo.

J is TRBJ1-6 and V is TRBV5-6; the D is unclear. Looked up from germline, CDR1 is SGHDT and CDR2 is YYEEEE. The CDR3 is 13 residues long. V was cut by 0 bases and J by 15 bases, with 13 bases left in between. The CDR3 loop is CASSLAHWLDLHF. In DNA, the CDR3 is TGTGCCAGCAGCTTGGCTCACTGGTTAGACCTCCACTTT.

The gene calls are TRBV6-5 and TRBJ2-7; 7 bases match TRBD1. The V gene's germline CDR1 is MNHEY and CDR2 SVGAGI. The ends lost 6 bases at V and 3 bases at J; junction bases unmatched: 5. The CDR3 is 13 amino acids. As DNA, the CDR3 is TGTGCCAGCAGGGACAGGTCACGCTACGAGCAGTACTTC. Translating gives CASRDRSRYEQYF.

This clone was seen a few times. The rearrangement uses TRBV7-9 and TRBJ1-5; D call uncertain. This CDR3 region has 13 residues. V was clipped by 5 bases and J by 2 bases, with 7 bases between them. Germline CDR1 and CDR2: SEHNR and FQNEAQ (reference sequence). The CDR3 DNA is TGTGCCAGCAGCCCGCAGGGCAATCAGCCCCAGCATTTT. Its translation: CASSPQGNQPQHF.

V gene TRBV11-1 combines with J gene TRBJ1-2; D is ambiguous. V lost 5 bases to trimming and J lost 2 bases, with 9 bases between them. Germline V gene lookup returns CDR1 SGHAT and CDR2 FQDESV (reference sequence). This CDR3 is built from 13 residues. This CDR3 reads CASSASRNYGYTF. The CDR3 coding sequence is TGTGCCAGCAGCGCCTCACGCAACTATGGCTACACCTTC.

This clone was detected once. The chain has TRBV4-1 and TRBJ2-7, with D possibly TRBD2 on 6 matching bases. The ends were cut back, 2 bases at V and 6 bases at J, with 20 bases in the middle. The V gene's germline CDR1 is MGHRA and CDR2 YSYEKL. The CDR3 is 16 residues long. The DNA for the CDR3 is TGCGCCAGCAGCCAATTCGGAGGGGCAGTCCCTTCCGAGCAGTACTTC. This encodes CASSQFGGAVPSEQYF.

V is TRBV21-1 and J is TRBJ2-3; TRBD2 is taken as the D call from the table, unchecked against the DNA. TRBV21-1 is given as a pseudogene. CDR3 length: 17 residues. CDR3 sequence reads: CASSKGQRGARTDTQYF. The DNA of the CDR3 is TGTGCCAGCAGCAAAGGACAGCGGGGGGCCCGCACAGATACGCAGTATTTT.

In its sample, this clone was seen once. The CDR3 DNA reads TGTGCCAGCAGCCGGATTAGGGGAGGGCACCATGAGCAGTTCTTC. Amino acids: CASSRIRGGHHEQFF. J is TRBJ2-1 and V is TRBV7-3, with 7 bases lining up with TRBD2. J was trimmed by 8 bases and V by 5 bases; bases with no gene match: 12. Looked up from germline, CDR1 is SGHTA and CDR2 is FQGTGA. The CDR3 runs 15 residues.

This chain links TRBV5-1 with TRBJ1-1; the D gene is possibly TRBD1 (5 bases). In germline, CDR1 is SGHRS, CDR2 YFSETQ. V gave up 7 bases and J gave up 0 bases, with 13 bases separating them. CDR3 length: 14 amino acids. The CDR3 loop is CASGEPGLNTEAFF. The CDR3, as DNA: TGCGCCAGCGGGGAACCGGGACTGAACACTGAAGCTTTCTTT.

J is TRBJ1-6 and V is TRBV7-6, with 11 bases identical to TRBD1. The V gene's germline CDR1 is SGHVS and CDR2 FNYEAQ. The V and J ends lost 0 bases and 7 bases, in that order; junction bases with no gene match: 5. This CDR3 contains 17 residues. This CDR3 reads CASSLAGTGGGNSPLHF. The CDR3 bases are TGTGCCAGCAGCTTAGCGGGGACAGGGGGTGGGAATTCACCCCTCCACTTT.